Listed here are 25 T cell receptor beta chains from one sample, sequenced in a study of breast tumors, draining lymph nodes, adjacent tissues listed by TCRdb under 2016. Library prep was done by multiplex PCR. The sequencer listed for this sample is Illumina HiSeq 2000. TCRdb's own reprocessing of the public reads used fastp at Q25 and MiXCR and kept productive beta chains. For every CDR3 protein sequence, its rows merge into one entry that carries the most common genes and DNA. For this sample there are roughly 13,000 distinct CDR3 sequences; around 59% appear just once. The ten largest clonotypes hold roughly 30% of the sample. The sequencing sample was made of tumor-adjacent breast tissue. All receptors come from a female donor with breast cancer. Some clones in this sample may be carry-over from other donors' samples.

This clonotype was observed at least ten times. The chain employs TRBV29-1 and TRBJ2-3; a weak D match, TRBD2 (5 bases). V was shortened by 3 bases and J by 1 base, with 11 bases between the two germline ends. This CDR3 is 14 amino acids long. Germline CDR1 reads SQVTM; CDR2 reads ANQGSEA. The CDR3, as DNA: TGCAGCGTTGAGCGGGTTGGGGGCACAGATACGCAGTATTTT. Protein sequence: CSVERVGGTDTQYF.

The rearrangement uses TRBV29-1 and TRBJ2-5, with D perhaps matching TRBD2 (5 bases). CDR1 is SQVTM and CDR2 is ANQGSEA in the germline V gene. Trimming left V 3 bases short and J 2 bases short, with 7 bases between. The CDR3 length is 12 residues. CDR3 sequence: CSVDEGQETQYF. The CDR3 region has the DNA TGCAGCGTTGACGAGGGACAAGAGACCCAGTACTTC.

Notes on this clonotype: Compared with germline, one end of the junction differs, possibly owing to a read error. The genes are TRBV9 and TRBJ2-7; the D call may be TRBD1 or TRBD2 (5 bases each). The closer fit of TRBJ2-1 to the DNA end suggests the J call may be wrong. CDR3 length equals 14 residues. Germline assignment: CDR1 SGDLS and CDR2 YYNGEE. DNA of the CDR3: TGTGCCAGTAGCGTCGGCCATGGGACCTACGGGCAGTTCTTC. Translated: CASSVGHGTYGQFF.

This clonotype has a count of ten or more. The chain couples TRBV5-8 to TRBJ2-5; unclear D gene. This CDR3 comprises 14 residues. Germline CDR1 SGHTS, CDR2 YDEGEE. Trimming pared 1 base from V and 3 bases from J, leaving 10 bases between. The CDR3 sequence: CASSLRDTKETQYF. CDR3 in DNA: TGTGCCAGCAGCTTGAGAGACACAAAAGAGACCCAGTACTTC.

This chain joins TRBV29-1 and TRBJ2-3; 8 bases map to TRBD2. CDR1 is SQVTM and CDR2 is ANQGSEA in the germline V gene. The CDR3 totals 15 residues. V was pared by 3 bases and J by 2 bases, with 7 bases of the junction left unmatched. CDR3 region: CSVDRAGGYTDTQYF. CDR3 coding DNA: TGCAGCGTTGACAGGGCGGGAGGATACACAGATACGCAGTATTTT.

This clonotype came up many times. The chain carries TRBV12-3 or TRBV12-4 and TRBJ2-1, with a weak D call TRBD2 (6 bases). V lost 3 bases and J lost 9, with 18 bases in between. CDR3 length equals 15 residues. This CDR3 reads CASSLGTQTPSEQFF. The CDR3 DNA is TGTGCCAGCAGTTTGGGGACTCAGACCCCCAGTGAGCAGTTCTTC.

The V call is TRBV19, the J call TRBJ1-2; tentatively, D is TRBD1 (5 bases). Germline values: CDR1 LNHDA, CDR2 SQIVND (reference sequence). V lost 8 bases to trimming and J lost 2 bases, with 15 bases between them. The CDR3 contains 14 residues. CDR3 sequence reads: CASGSRQTNYGYTF. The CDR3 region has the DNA TGTGCCAGTGGTAGCAGACAGACAAACTATGGCTACACCTTC.

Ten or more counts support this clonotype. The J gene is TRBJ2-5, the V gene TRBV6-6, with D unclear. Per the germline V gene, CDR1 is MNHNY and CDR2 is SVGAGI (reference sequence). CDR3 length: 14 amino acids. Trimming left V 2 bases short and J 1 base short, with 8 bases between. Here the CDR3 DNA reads TGTGCCAGCAGTTACGAGCCTTTCCAAGAGACCCAGTACTTC. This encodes CASSYEPFQETQYF.

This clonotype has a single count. CDR3 nucleotide sequence: TGCGCCAGCAGCTTGATTTCTGAGAATTCCCTCCTCCACTTT. Its translation is CASSLISENSLLHF. The V and J genes are TRBV5-1 and TRBJ1-6; D ambiguous. This CDR3 contains 14 residues. Per germline, CDR1 SGHRS and CDR2 YFSETQ. Trimming left V 1 base short and J 15 bases short, with 17 bases between.

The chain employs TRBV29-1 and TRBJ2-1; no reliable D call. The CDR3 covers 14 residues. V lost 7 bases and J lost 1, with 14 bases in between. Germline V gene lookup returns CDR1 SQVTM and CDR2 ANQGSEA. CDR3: CSARVQFSYNEQFF. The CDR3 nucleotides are TGCAGCGCCCGAGTGCAGTTTTCCTACAATGAGCAGTTCTTC.

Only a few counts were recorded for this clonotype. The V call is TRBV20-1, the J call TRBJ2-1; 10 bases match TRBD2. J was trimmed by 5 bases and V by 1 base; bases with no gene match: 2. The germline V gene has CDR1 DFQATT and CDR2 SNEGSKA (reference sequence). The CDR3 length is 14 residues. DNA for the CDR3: TGCAGTGCTAGAGTTGGACTAGCGGACAATGAGCAGTTCTTC. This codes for CSARVGLADNEQFF.

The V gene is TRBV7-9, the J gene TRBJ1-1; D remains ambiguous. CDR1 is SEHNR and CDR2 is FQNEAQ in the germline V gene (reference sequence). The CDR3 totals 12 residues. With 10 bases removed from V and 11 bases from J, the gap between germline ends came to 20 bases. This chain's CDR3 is CATVGEDWHAFF. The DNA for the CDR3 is TGTGCCACCGTGGGTGAGGACTGGCATGCTTTCTTT. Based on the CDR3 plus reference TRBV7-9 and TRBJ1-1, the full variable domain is DTGVSQNPRHKITKRGQNVTFRCDPISEHNRLYWYRQTLGQGPEFLTYFQNEAQLEKSRLLSDRFSAERPKGSFSTLEIQRTEQGDSAMYLCATVGEDWHAFFGQGTRLTVV.

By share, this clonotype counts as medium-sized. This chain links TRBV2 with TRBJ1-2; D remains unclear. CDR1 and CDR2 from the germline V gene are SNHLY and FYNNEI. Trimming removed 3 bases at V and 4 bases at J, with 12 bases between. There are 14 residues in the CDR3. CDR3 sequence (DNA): TGTGCCAGCAGTGATGAGCGCGGCCCCTATGGCTACACCTTC. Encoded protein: CASSDERGPYGYTF.

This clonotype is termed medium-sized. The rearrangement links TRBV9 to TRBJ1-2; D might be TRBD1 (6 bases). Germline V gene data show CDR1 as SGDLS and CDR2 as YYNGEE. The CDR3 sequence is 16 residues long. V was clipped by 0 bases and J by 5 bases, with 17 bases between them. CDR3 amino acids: CASSVAPDRMEYGYTF. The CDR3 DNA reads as TGTGCCAGCAGCGTAGCCCCGGACAGAATGGAGTATGGCTACACCTTC.

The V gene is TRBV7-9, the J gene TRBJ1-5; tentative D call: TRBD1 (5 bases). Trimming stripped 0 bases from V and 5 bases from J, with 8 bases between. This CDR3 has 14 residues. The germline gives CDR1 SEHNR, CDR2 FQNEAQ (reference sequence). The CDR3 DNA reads TGTGCCAGCAGCTTAGCGGGGCCCTATCAGCCCCAGCATTTT. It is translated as CASSLAGPYQPQHF.

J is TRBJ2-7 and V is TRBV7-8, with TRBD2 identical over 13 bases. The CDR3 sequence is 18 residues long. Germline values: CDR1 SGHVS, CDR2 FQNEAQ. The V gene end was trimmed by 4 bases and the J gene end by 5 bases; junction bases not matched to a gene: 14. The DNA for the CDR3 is TGTGCCAGCAGCTCAGGTCCCACGACCGGGACTAGCGGGAACGAGCAGTACTTC. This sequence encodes CASSSGPTTGTSGNEQYF.

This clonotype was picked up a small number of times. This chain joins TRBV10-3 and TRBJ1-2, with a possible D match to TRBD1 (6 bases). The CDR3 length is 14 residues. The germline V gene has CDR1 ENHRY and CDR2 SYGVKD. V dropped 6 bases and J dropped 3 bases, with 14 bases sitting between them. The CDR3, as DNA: TGTGCCATCAGGGAGGACAGTGTCTACTATGGCTACACCTTC. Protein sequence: CAIREDSVYYGYTF.

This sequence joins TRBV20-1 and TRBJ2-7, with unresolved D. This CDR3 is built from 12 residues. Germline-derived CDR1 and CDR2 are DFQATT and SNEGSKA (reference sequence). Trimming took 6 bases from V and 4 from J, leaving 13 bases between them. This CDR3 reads CSAPKVEYEQYF. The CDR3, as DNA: TGCAGTGCCCCTAAGGTGGAATACGAGCAGTACTTC.

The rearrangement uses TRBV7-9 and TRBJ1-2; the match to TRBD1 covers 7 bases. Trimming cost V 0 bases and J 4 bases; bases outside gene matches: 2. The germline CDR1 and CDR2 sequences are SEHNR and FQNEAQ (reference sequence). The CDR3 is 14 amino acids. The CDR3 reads CASSLAGGSYGYTF. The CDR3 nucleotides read TGTGCCAGCAGCTTAGCAGGGGGCAGCTATGGCTACACCTTC.

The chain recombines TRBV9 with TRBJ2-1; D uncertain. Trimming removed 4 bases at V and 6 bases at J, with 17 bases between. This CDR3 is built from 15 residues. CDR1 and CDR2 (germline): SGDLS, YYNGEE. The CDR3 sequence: CASSSTPLGINEQFF. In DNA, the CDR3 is TGTGCCAGCAGCTCGACTCCGCTCGGAATCAATGAGCAGTTCTTC.

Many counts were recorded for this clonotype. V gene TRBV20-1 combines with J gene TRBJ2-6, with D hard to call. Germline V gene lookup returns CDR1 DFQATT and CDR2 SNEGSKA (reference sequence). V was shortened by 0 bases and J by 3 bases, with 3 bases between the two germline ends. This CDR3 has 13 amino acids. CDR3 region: CSARESGANVLTF. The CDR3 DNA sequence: TGCAGTGCTAGAGAGAGTGGGGCCAACGTCCTGACTTTC.

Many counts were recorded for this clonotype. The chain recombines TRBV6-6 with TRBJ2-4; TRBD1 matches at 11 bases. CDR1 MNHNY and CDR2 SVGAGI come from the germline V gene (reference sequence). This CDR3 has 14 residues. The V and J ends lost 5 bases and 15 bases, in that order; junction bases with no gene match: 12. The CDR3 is CASSHPGQGALGYF. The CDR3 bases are TGTGCCAGCAGTCACCCCGGACAGGGGGCGCTTGGGTACTTC.

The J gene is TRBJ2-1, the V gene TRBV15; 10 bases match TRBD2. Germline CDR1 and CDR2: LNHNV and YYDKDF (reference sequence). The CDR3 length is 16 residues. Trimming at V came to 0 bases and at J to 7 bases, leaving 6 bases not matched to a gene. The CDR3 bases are TGTGCCACCAGCAGAGATCGCCTAGCGGGAGTGAATGAGCAGTTCTTC. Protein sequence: CATSRDRLAGVNEQFF.

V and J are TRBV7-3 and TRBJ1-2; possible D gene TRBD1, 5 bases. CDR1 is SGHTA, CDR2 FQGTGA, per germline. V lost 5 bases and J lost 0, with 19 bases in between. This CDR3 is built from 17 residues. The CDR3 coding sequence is TGTGCCAGCAGCCCCCCCGGAGCAGGGTTAGCTAACTATGGCTACACCTTC. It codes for CASSPPGAGLANYGYTF.

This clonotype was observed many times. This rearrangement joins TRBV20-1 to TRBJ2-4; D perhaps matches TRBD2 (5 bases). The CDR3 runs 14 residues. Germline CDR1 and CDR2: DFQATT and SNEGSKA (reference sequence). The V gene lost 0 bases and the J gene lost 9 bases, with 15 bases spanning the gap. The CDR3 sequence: CSARDLGLQTIQYF. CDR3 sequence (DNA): TGCAGTGCTAGAGATTTAGGACTGCAAACCATTCAGTACTTC.